Below are 25 T cell receptor beta chains sequenced from a single sample in a study of cytomegalovirus exposure and HLA in healthy donors. Both 60 Vbeta primers and 13 Jbeta primers went into the PCR. Sequenced by immunoSEQ multiplex PCR; TCRdb stores in-frame clones only, minus some. This table holds approximately 160,000 clones, roughly 77% found once. The sequenced material came from PBMCs. The receptors originated from a woman between 40 and 50 years old in good health and CMV-seropositive.

The genes are TRBV28 and TRBJ2-7; 7 bases are a match to TRBD1. This CDR3 comprises 16 residues. J was trimmed by 0 bases and V by 3 bases; bases with no gene match: 8. Germline V gene lookup returns CDR1 MDHEN and CDR2 SYDVKM. CDR3 amino acids: CASSFGQAYSSYEQYF. DNA of the CDR3: TGTGCCAGCAGTTTTGGACAGGCTTACTCCTCCTACGAGCAGTACTTC.

This chain joins TRBV25-1 and TRBJ2-4, with 7 bases aligning to TRBD1. CDR3 size: 13 residues. Trimming at V came to 5 bases and at J to 8 bases, leaving 6 bases not matched to a gene. Germline V CDR1 and CDR2: MGHDK, SYGVNS. This CDR3 is CASSYNRGDIQYF. The CDR3 nucleotides read TGTGCCAGCAGTTACAACAGGGGAGACATTCAGTACTTC.

The chain combines TRBV25-1 with TRBJ2-5; 8 positions match TRBD1. The J call could be wrong; TRBJ2-7 is a better fit for the DNA end. Germline CDR1 and CDR2: MGHDK and SYGVNS. This CDR3 spans 14 amino acids. CDR3 protein: CASSGTGTSYEQYF. CDR3 nucleotides: TGTGCCAGCAGTGGGACAGGGACTTCCTACGAGCAGTACTTC.

The V and J genes are TRBV5-1 and TRBJ1-1; D ambiguous. Germline CDR1 reads SGHRS; CDR2 reads YFSETQ. With 0 bases removed from V and 1 base from J, the gap between germline ends came to 7 bases. This CDR3 has 14 residues. The CDR3 sequence is CASSLDSPNTEAFF. The CDR3 DNA reads TGCGCCAGCAGCTTGGACAGCCCGAACACTGAAGCTTTCTTT. Supplemented by reference TRBV5-1 and TRBJ1-1, the full variable domain reads KAGVTQTPRYLIKTRGQQVTLSCSPISGHRSVSWYQQTPGQGLQFLFEYFSETQRNKGNFPGRFSGRQFSNSRSEMNVSTLELGDSALYLCASSLDSPNTEAFFGQGTRLTVV.

The J gene is TRBJ1-4, the V gene TRBV4-2; 8 bases line up with TRBD1. There are 15 residues in the CDR3. Germline loops: CDR1 LGHNA, CDR2 YNFKEQ. Germline trimming cut 6 bases from V and 5 bases from J; bases unmatched to any gene: 8. CDR3: CASSYARGLNEKLFF. CDR3 coding DNA: TGTGCCAGCAGTTACGCCAGGGGGCTAAATGAAAAACTGTTTTTT.

The rearrangement joins TRBV7-2 to TRBJ2-7; 8 nucleotides line up with TRBD1. The CDR3 extends over 14 amino acids. V gave up 5 bases and J gave up 0 bases; unmatched junction bases: 3. Per the germline V gene, CDR1 is SGHTA and CDR2 is FQGNSA. CDR3 sequence: CASSPGTGSYEQYF. The DNA for the CDR3 is TGTGCCAGCAGCCCCGGGACAGGCTCCTACGAGCAGTACTTC. Full variable domain (outside the CDR3, taken from reference TRBV7-2 and TRBJ2-7): GAGVSQSPSNKVTEKGKDVELRCDPISGHTALYWYRQSLGQGLEFLIYFQGNSAPDKSGLPSDRFSAERTGGSVSTLTIQRTQQEDSAVYLCASSPGTGSYEQYFGPGTRLTVT.

The chain carries TRBV4-3 and TRBJ2-1; maybe TRBD2 (6 bases). Germline CDR1 and CDR2: LGHNA and YSLEER. The length of the CDR3 is 16 residues. Trimming pared 0 bases from V and 5 bases from J, leaving 14 bases between. The CDR3 region has the DNA TGCGCCAGCAGCCAAGAATTGGCTAGCGCAAACAATGAGCAGTTCTTC. Protein sequence: CASSQELASANNEQFF.

The chain couples TRBV7-9 to TRBJ2-7; 10 nucleotides agree with TRBD2. Unmatched junction bases numbered 5, after V lost 4 bases and J lost 2 bases. The CDR3 length is 15 residues. Germline-derived CDR1 and CDR2 are SEHNR and FQNEAQ (reference sequence). CDR3: CASSSLAGETYEQYF. The DNA for the CDR3 is TGTGCCAGCAGCTCCCTAGCGGGGGAGACCTACGAGCAGTACTTC.

This rearrangement joins TRBV27 to TRBJ1-6, with a possible D match to TRBD1 (6 bases). CDR3 length: 16 amino acids. V lost 2 bases and J lost 4, with 12 bases in between. CDR1 is MNHEY and CDR2 is SMNVEV in the germline V gene (reference sequence). Written as DNA, the CDR3 is TGTGCCAGCAGTTTAAGCAGGGGATCATATAATTCACCCCTCCACTTT. Translated: CASSLSRGSYNSPLHF.

The chain has TRBV7-9 and TRBJ1-2; maybe TRBD1 (6 bases). The CDR3 is 14 amino acids. Germline V lookup: CDR1 SEHNR, CDR2 FQNEAQ (reference sequence). The V and J ends lost 2 bases and 3 bases respectively, with 10 bases between them. DNA of the CDR3: TGTGCCAGCAGCTTACCGAACAGGGACTATGGCTACACCTTC. It is translated as CASSLPNRDYGYTF.

V gene TRBV4-1 combines with J gene TRBJ2-3; TRBD2 matches at 10 bases. J gave up 4 bases and V 4 bases, and 8 bases lay outside the gene matches. This CDR3 is built from 16 residues. Per the germline V gene, CDR1 is MGHRA and CDR2 is YSYEKL. The DNA for the CDR3 is TGCGCCAGCAGCCCCCTTAGCGGGAGGCTAGCAGATACGCAGTATTTT. This encodes CASSPLSGRLADTQYF.

V gene TRBV5-1 combines with J gene TRBJ2-1, with 8 nucleotides matching TRBD1. V was clipped by 4 bases and J by 12 bases; unmatched bases: 15. The CDR3 runs to 15 residues. Germline V lookup: CDR1 SGHRS, CDR2 YFSETQ. The CDR3: CASSAGQGSNDGQFF. Written as DNA, the CDR3 is TGCGCCAGCAGCGCCGGACAGGGATCCAATGATGGGCAGTTCTTC. Full variable domain (remainder filled in from reference TRBV5-1 and TRBJ2-1): KAGVTQTPRYLIKTRGQQVTLSCSPISGHRSVSWYQQTPGQGLQFLFEYFSETQRNKGNFPGRFSGRQFSNSRSEMNVSTLELGDSALYLCASSAGQGSNDGQFFGPGTRLTVL.

The chain employs TRBV30 and TRBJ1-2; D unresolved. The CDR3 spans 15 residues. In germline, CDR1 is GTSNPN, CDR2 SVGIG (reference sequence). The V end lost 1 base, the J end lost 1 base, and 13 bases lay between the germline ends. CDR3 nucleotides: TGTGCCTGGAGTGCGGGGTTAGGTAATAACTATGGCTACACCTTC. Amino acids: CAWSAGLGNNYGYTF.

The chain combines TRBV6-1 with TRBJ2-7; 10 bases match TRBD2. The CDR3 sequence is 15 residues long. CDR1 MNHNS and CDR2 SASEGT come from the germline V gene. V shed 6 bases, J shed 4 bases, and the junction held 9 bases outside the gene matches. The CDR3 protein is CASSAGTSDRYEQYF. The CDR3 DNA follows: TGTGCCAGCAGCGCCGGGACTAGCGACCGATACGAGCAGTACTTC.

This chain connects TRBV7-2 to TRBJ2-1, with 9 bases lining up with TRBD2. Per germline, CDR1 SGHTA and CDR2 FQGNSA. The V segment lost 5 bases and the J segment 6 bases; nucleotides outside the gene matches: 5. This CDR3 is built from 14 residues. The CDR3 here is CASSLSGSPNEQFF. CDR3 coding DNA: TGTGCCAGCAGCCTTAGCGGGAGCCCCAATGAGCAGTTCTTC.

This chain joins TRBV7-9 and TRBJ2-7, with D perhaps being TRBD1 or TRBD2 (6 bases each). The CDR3 spans 14 residues. The germline CDR1 and CDR2 sequences are SEHNR and FQNEAQ (reference sequence). Trimming removed 6 bases at V and 2 bases at J, with 14 bases between. The CDR3 loop reads CASSLQGGPYEQYF. The CDR3 region has the DNA TGTGCCAGCAGTTTACAGGGAGGACCCTACGAGCAGTACTTC.

This clone has more than one count but fewer than ten. The chain links TRBV18 to TRBJ2-2, with TRBD2 matching 9 bases. With 5 bases clipped from V and 4 bases from J, the junction kept 5 bases outside the gene matches. Per germline, CDR1 KGHSH and CDR2 LQKENI. The CDR3 length is 15 residues. The CDR3 region has the DNA TGTGCCAGCTCATCCGGGACTAGCTCCACCGGGGAGCTGTTTTTT. This gives the protein CASSSGTSSTGELFF. Looking up the rest from reference TRBV18 and TRBJ2-2 gives the full variable domain: NAGVMQNPRHLVRRRGQEARLRCSPMKGHSHVYWYRQLPEEGLKFMVYLQKENIIDESGMPKERFSAEFPKEGPSILRIQQVVRGDSAAYFCASSSGTSSTGELFFGEGSRLTVL.

This clone was recorded once. This chain joins TRBV4-3 and TRBJ2-1; no reliable D call. V gave up 4 bases and J gave up 6 bases, with 13 bases separating them. This CDR3 contains 14 residues. CDR1 is LGHNA, CDR2 YSLEER, per germline. Here the CDR3 reads CASSLRLGPNEQFF. The CDR3, as DNA: TGCGCCAGCAGCCTCCGCCTAGGCCCCAATGAGCAGTTCTTC.

The chain employs TRBV4-1 and TRBJ2-6, with a tentative D call TRBD2 (6 bases). The CDR3 covers 18 residues. Germline assignment: CDR1 MGHRA and CDR2 YSYEKL. V was trimmed by 3 bases and J by 2 bases, leaving 17 bases between them. Here the CDR3 DNA reads TGCGCCAGCAGCCAGGACTACCCGGGGGAAGCTGGGGCCAACGTCCTGACTTTC. Residues: CASSQDYPGEAGANVLTF.

CDR3 bases: TGCGCCAGCAGCTTCGGGGAGTCGGGAAACACCATATATTTT. This translates into CASSFGESGNTIYF. The rearrangement joins TRBV5-1 to TRBJ1-3; D is unclear. This CDR3 has 14 amino acids. The germline gives CDR1 SGHRS, CDR2 YFSETQ. Between the trimmed V and J ends, which lost 2 bases and 4 bases, there was a span of 10 bases.

The chain carries TRBV2 and TRBJ1-5; maybe TRBD1 (6 bases). Trimming took off 7 bases at V and 1 base at J, with 11 bases between the two ends. In germline, CDR1 is SNHLY, CDR2 FYNNEI. This CDR3 spans 14 amino acids. The CDR3 sequence is CASNPGTSNQPQHF. In nucleotides, the CDR3 is TGTGCCAGCAACCCCGGGACAAGCAATCAGCCCCAGCATTTT.

The CDR3, as DNA: TGTGCCAGCAGAACCGGGACTAGCGGGAGGGAGCAGTTCTTC. Translation: CASRTGTSGREQFF. This chain joins TRBV7-9 and TRBJ2-1; 15 bases agree with TRBD2. After removal of 6 bases from V and 10 bases from J, the junction contained 4 bases not matched to a gene. Per germline, CDR1 SEHNR and CDR2 FQNEAQ (reference sequence). The CDR3 contains 14 residues.

This chain joins TRBV9 and TRBJ2-3; 7 bases line up with TRBD2. The CDR3 is 15 amino acids. Germline V gene data show CDR1 as SGDLS and CDR2 as YYNGEE. V lost 6 bases and J lost 1; bases outside the gene matches: 8. The CDR3 here is CASTFGSGGTDTQYF. Here the CDR3 DNA reads TGTGCCAGCACCTTCGGGAGCGGGGGCACAGATACGCAGTATTTT.

This chain links TRBV29-1 with TRBJ1-1; D might be TRBD1 (6 bases). The CDR3 spans 12 residues. The germline CDR1 and CDR2 sequences are SQVTM and ANQGSEA. V dropped 3 bases and J dropped 10 bases, with 15 bases sitting between them. CDR3 residues: CSVDSGAARAFF. The CDR3 DNA reads TGCAGCGTTGATTCAGGGGCGGCTAGAGCTTTCTTT.

J is TRBJ2-5 and V is TRBV6-5; D might be TRBD1 (6 bases). Per the germline V gene, CDR1 is MNHEY and CDR2 is SVGAGI. V was clipped by 6 bases and J by 5 bases, with 16 bases between them. The CDR3 is made up of 14 amino acids. The CDR3 nucleotides are TGTGCCAGCAGGTCAGGGGCGTACGGGGAGACCCAGTACTTC. Its translation is CASRSGAYGETQYF.